One sample yielded the 31 T cell receptor beta chains listed below, sequenced in a study of T cell changes during pregnancy in multiple sclerosis (dated by TCRdb to between 2018 and 2021). Library method: the immunoSEQ multiplex PCR assay. Entries here come from immuneACCESS through TCRdb and include only in-frame sequences with V and J called. Some clones fail to appear in such tables; in the studies checked, an unresolved V gene covers under half of the shortfall, and the cause of the remainder is unknown. This sample holds approximately 41,000 clones; roughly 92% were observed only once. The leading ten clones occupy roughly 0.7% of the sample. This specimen was CD4+ T cells from peripheral blood mononuclear cells, taken in the first trimester of pregnancy. All receptors come from a female donor with multiple sclerosis, enrolled in a pregnancy study.

The chain employs TRBV6-5 and TRBJ1-1; 7 bases match TRBD1. The CDR3 has 14 amino acids. Germline CDR1 reads MNHEY; CDR2 reads SVGAGI. V trimming: 6 bases; J trimming: 2 bases; junction bases outside the gene matches: 6. CDR3 nucleotides: TGTGCCAGCAGGGATGGGACAGTTAACACTGAAGCTTTCTTT. It translates to CASRDGTVNTEAFF.

V and J are TRBV28 and TRBJ2-2; TRBD1 agrees at 8 bases. The CDR3 totals 15 residues. J lost 1 base, V lost 6 bases, and 4 bases had no gene match. Germline CDR1 and CDR2: MDHEN and SYDVKM. CDR3 residues: CASRTGQGNTGELFF. The CDR3 bases are TGTGCCAGCAGAACAGGACAGGGGAACACCGGGGAGCTGTTTTTT.

The chain uses TRBV5-1 and TRBJ2-5; 7 bases are a match to TRBD1. The CDR3 consists of 14 residues. The germline V gene encodes CDR1 SGHRS and CDR2 YFSETQ. V dropped 5 bases and J dropped 4; count of bases not matched to a gene: 8. The CDR3 region has the DNA TGCGCCAGCAGAAGGGCCGGGACAGTAGAGACCCAGTACTTC. Translated: CASRRAGTVETQYF.

The chain carries TRBV5-1 and TRBJ2-7, with D tentatively TRBD2 (5 bases). V lost 5 bases to trimming and J lost 9 bases, with 18 bases between them. CDR3 size: 13 residues. Per germline, CDR1 SGHRS and CDR2 YFSETQ. The CDR3 nucleotides are TGCGCCAGCAGGCAGACTGCGGGCGACTTGCAGTACTTC. It encodes CASRQTAGDLQYF. Variable domain in full (rest from reference TRBV5-1 and TRBJ2-7): KAGVTQTPRYLIKTRGQQVTLSCSPISGHRSVSWYQQTPGQGLQFLFEYFSETQRNKGNFPGRFSGRQFSNSRSEMNVSTLELGDSALYLCASRQTAGDLQYFGPGTRLTVT.

J is TRBJ2-1 and V is TRBV2, with TRBD2 matching over 8 bases. Germline V lookup: CDR1 SNHLY, CDR2 FYNNEI. The CDR3 is made up of 16 amino acids. J was trimmed by 6 bases and V by 7 bases; bases with no gene match: 14. The CDR3 sequence: CASTGTRVLSGNEQFF. For the CDR3, the DNA is TGTGCCAGCACCGGGACTAGGGTGCTCTCAGGCAATGAGCAGTTCTTC.

The chain couples TRBV28 to TRBJ2-5; D is undetermined. Trimming removed 11 bases from V and 0 bases from J, with 16 bases in between. CDR3 size: 14 residues. Germline-derived CDR1 and CDR2 are MDHEN and SYDVKM. This CDR3 is CAESERQYQETQYF. CDR3 nucleotide sequence: TGTGCCGAGTCGGAGAGGCAGTACCAAGAGACCCAGTACTTC.

The chain combines TRBV5-6 with TRBJ2-3; TRBD2 matches at 10 bases. The CDR3 totals 15 residues. The V and J ends lost 4 bases and 6 bases, in that order; junction bases with no gene match: 8. Germline assignment: CDR1 SGHDT and CDR2 YYEEEE. The CDR3: CASSPAASGSDTQYF. CDR3 coding DNA: TGTGCCAGCAGCCCAGCGGCTAGCGGGAGTGATACGCAGTATTTT.

The gene calls are TRBV28 and TRBJ1-1; weak D call: TRBD1 (6 bases). The V end lost 2 bases, the J end lost 6 bases, and 13 bases lay between the germline ends. Germline-derived CDR1 and CDR2 are MDHEN and SYDVKM. The CDR3 length is 14 residues. CDR3 loop: CASSLGGFSSEAFF. In nucleotides, the CDR3 is TGTGCCAGCAGTTTAGGGGGCTTTTCTTCTGAAGCTTTCTTT.

The CDR3 bases are TGTGCCAGAAGCTTGGCCATGGGACAGGGACTTTGCGAGACCCAGTACTTC. This encodes CARSLAMGQGLCETQYF. The genes are TRBV5-3 and TRBJ2-5, with 9 bases that match TRBD1. TRBV5-3 is treated as an ORF (open reading frame) with a function not yet certain. J was trimmed by 5 bases and V by 0 bases; bases with no gene match: 11. CDR3 length equals 17 residues.

V and J are TRBV7-2 and TRBJ2-5, with a tentative D call TRBD2 (5 bases). The CDR3 covers 14 residues. V dropped 6 bases and J dropped 4 bases, with 15 bases sitting between them. CDR1 is SGHTA and CDR2 is FQGNSA in the germline V gene. The CDR3 here is CASSSSGRLETQYF. CDR3 DNA: TGTGCCAGCAGTTCCTCGGGGAGACTAGAGACCCAGTACTTC. Combining the CDR3 with reference TRBV7-2 and TRBJ2-5 gives the whole variable domain GAGVSQSPSNKVTEKGKDVELRCDPISGHTALYWYRQSLGQGLEFLIYFQGNSAPDKSGLPSDRFSAERTGGSVSTLTIQRTQQEDSAVYLCASSSSGRLETQYFGPGTRLLVL.

J is TRBJ2-7 and V is TRBV5-1, with D uncertain. In germline, CDR1 is SGHRS, CDR2 YFSETQ. Trimming stripped 0 bases from V and 6 bases from J, with 10 bases between. This CDR3 contains 13 residues. The CDR3 nucleotides read TGCGCCAGCAGCTTGGCCGTCTACTCCGAGCAGTACTTC. Amino acid sequence: CASSLAVYSEQYF.

This chain uses TRBV6-6 with TRBJ2-7, with D maybe TRBD1 (5 bases). Trimming took off 8 bases at V and 2 bases at J, with 13 bases between the two ends. The length of the CDR3 is 13 residues. CDR1 and CDR2 from the germline V gene are MNHNY and SVGAGI (reference sequence). The CDR3 DNA follows: TGTGCCAGCGGTCCAGGACAAACCTACGAGCAGTACTTC. Protein sequence: CASGPGQTYEQYF.

The V gene is TRBV28, the J gene TRBJ2-2; tentative D call: TRBD1 (5 bases). This CDR3 spans 16 amino acids. Between the trimmed V and J ends, which lost 8 bases and 8 bases, there was a span of 24 bases. Germline CDR1 is MDHEN and CDR2 is SYDVKM. The DNA for the CDR3 is TGTGCCAGCCTCTACCGGATCAGACAGAATGGTGGGGAGCTGTTTTTT. This translates into CASLYRIRQNGGELFF.

The chain joins TRBV28 to TRBJ1-2; D unclear. V shed 3 bases and J shed 6 bases, with 20 bases lying between them. The CDR3 totals 16 residues. The germline gives CDR1 MDHEN, CDR2 SYDVKM. CDR3 bases: TGTGCCAGCAGTTTTTCGGAGGTGATAGGCGGTGATGGCTACACCTTC. This translates into CASSFSEVIGGDGYTF.

The J gene is TRBJ2-2, the V gene TRBV19, with D perhaps TRBD1 (6 bases). Germline CDR1 is LNHDA and CDR2 is SQIVND (reference sequence). The CDR3 sequence is 14 residues long. The V gene lost 6 bases and the J gene lost 0 bases, with 8 bases spanning the gap. CDR3: CASRQGSNTGELFF. In DNA, the CDR3 is TGTGCCAGTAGACAGGGATCGAACACCGGGGAGCTGTTTTTT.

This clone was detected only a few times. This rearrangement joins TRBV7-9 to TRBJ2-5; 7 bases fit TRBD2. Trimming removed 6 bases from V and 4 bases from J; junction bases left unmatched: 14. Germline V gene data show CDR1 as SEHNR and CDR2 as FQNEAQ (reference sequence). CDR3 length: 16 residues. The CDR3 reads CASRPRLAVGGETQYF. The CDR3 DNA is TGTGCCAGCAGGCCGAGACTAGCTGTTGGGGGAGAGACCCAGTACTTC.

On this clone itself: One junction end disagrees with the germline gene, perhaps due to a read error. Other DNA sequences of this sample code for an identical CDR3. The genes are TRBV7-6 and TRBJ2-1, with TRBD2 as a possible D gene (6 bases). Germline V gene data show CDR1 as SGHVS and CDR2 as FNYEAQ. The CDR3 consists of 15 residues. DNA for the CDR3: TGTGCTAGCAGCTTAGGATCTAGCGTTGTCAATGAGCAGTTCTTC. Encoded protein: CASSLGSSVVNEQFF.

CDR3 bases: TGTGCCTGGGTAGCGGGAGCGCCCTACAATGAGCAGTTCTTC. It encodes CAWVAGAPYNEQFF. The J gene is TRBJ2-1, the V gene TRBV30, with 9 positions matching TRBD2. With 5 bases clipped from V and 2 bases from J, the junction kept 4 bases outside the gene matches. CDR1 is GTSNPN, CDR2 SVGIG, per germline (reference sequence). The CDR3 runs to 14 residues.

The gene calls are TRBV2 and TRBJ2-5, with D tentatively TRBD2 (5 bases). Trimming cost V 6 bases and J 3 bases, with 14 bases left between them. The CDR3 is 14 amino acids. The germline CDR1 and CDR2 sequences are SNHLY and FYNNEI. CDR3 DNA sequence: TGTGCCAGCAGGATCTTCTTGAGGGAAGAGACCCAGTACTTC. It specifies CASRIFLREETQYF.

The chain has TRBV29-1 and TRBJ2-7; 9 positions match TRBD2. This CDR3 region has 12 residues. Germline V gene data show CDR1 as SQVTM and CDR2 as ANQGSEA. After removal of 7 bases from V and 6 bases from J, the junction contained 7 bases not matched to a gene. The CDR3 region is CSALAGISEQYF. The CDR3 coding sequence is TGCAGCGCCCTAGCGGGGATATCCGAGCAGTACTTC.

The chain is built from TRBV13 and TRBJ1-6; 11 nucleotides align to TRBD1. The CDR3 is 19 amino acids. Germline-derived CDR1 and CDR2 are PRHDT and FYEKMQ (reference sequence). The junction had 10 bases not matched to a gene; V was cut back by 4 bases and J by 2 bases. The CDR3 DNA is TGTGCCAGCAGCTCGACAGACGGACAGGGGGCTCCCTATAATTCACCCCTCCACTTT. The encoded protein is CASSSTDGQGAPYNSPLHF.

The J gene is TRBJ1-1, the V gene TRBV6-1; D uncertain. This CDR3 is 15 amino acids long. The V gene's germline CDR1 is MNHNS and CDR2 SASEGT. V lost 6 bases to trimming and J lost 1 base, with 15 bases between them. The CDR3 sequence: CASRSVGSGNTEAFF. CDR3 nucleotide sequence: TGTGCCAGCAGGTCGGTGGGCTCAGGGAACACTGAAGCTTTCTTT.

The chain carries TRBV7-2 and TRBJ2-5, with a weak D call TRBD1 (6 bases). The V end lost 5 bases, the J end lost 5 bases, and 15 bases lay between the germline ends. CDR3 length: 14 amino acids. The germline V gene has CDR1 SGHTA and CDR2 FQGNSA. In DNA form, the CDR3 reads TGTGCCAGCAGCGTCGGACAGCTTCGGGAGACCCAGTACTTC. Amino acid sequence: CASSVGQLRETQYF. Based on the CDR3 plus reference TRBV7-2 and TRBJ2-5, the full variable domain is GAGVSQSPSNKVTEKGKDVELRCDPISGHTALYWYRQSLGQGLEFLIYFQGNSAPDKSGLPSDRFSAERTGGSVSTLTIQRTQQEDSAVYLCASSVGQLRETQYFGPGTRLLVL.

V and J are TRBV7-2 and TRBJ1-1; 7 bases are shared with TRBD1. CDR1 is SGHTA and CDR2 is FQGNSA in the germline V gene. The CDR3 length is 15 residues. The J segment lost 7 bases and the V segment lost 5 bases, leaving 13 bases of the junction unmatched. The CDR3 DNA reads as TGTGCCAGCAGCCCCCAGGTGGGACAGCCCCATGAAGCTTTCTTT. Translated: CASSPQVGQPHEAFF.

The chain recombines TRBV25-1 with TRBJ2-5, with TRBD2 as a possible D gene (6 bases). The CDR3 is made up of 15 amino acids. V was shortened by 2 bases and J by 1 base, with 11 bases between the two germline ends. CDR1 and CDR2 from the germline V gene are MGHDK and SYGVNS. The chain's CDR3 is CASSEPRDFQETQYF. CDR3 in DNA: TGTGCCAGCAGTGAACCACGGGACTTCCAAGAGACCCAGTACTTC. The full variable domain, completed using reference TRBV25-1 and TRBJ2-5, is EADIYQTPRYLVIGTGKKITLECSQTMGHDKMYWYQQDPGMELHLIHYSYGVNSTEKGDLSSESTVSRIRTEHFPLTLESARPSHTSQYLCASSEPRDFQETQYFGPGTRLLVL.

The chain has TRBV7-9 and TRBJ1-5; D ambiguous. Trimming took 3 bases from V and 4 from J, leaving 4 bases between them. Germline assignment: CDR1 SEHNR and CDR2 FQNEAQ (reference sequence). The CDR3 is made up of 12 amino acids. The CDR3 DNA follows: TGTGCCAGCAGCTTTAATAATCAGCCCCAGCATTTT. As protein: CASSFNNQPQHF.

The DNA of the CDR3 is TGTGCCAGCAGCCGAACTAACTCCTACGAGCAGTACTTC. Translated, it gives CASSRTNSYEQYF. The chain recombines TRBV5-4 with TRBJ2-7; D is unresolved. This CDR3 is 13 amino acids long. V was trimmed by 4 bases and J by 0 bases, leaving 8 bases between them. CDR1 and CDR2 (germline): SGHNT, YYREEE (reference sequence).

This chain connects TRBV5-1 to TRBJ2-3, with TRBD2 matching 7 bases. The CDR3 spans 16 residues. J was trimmed by 0 bases and V by 0 bases; bases with no gene match: 4. Germline lookup yields CDR1 SGHRS and CDR2 YFSETQ. CDR3 residues: CASSLVQRGSTDTQYF. The CDR3 DNA reads as TGCGCCAGCAGCTTGGTACAGCGGGGAAGCACAGATACGCAGTATTTT. Full variable domain (rest looked up from reference TRBV5-1 and TRBJ2-3): KAGVTQTPRYLIKTRGQQVTLSCSPISGHRSVSWYQQTPGQGLQFLFEYFSETQRNKGNFPGRFSGRQFSNSRSEMNVSTLELGDSALYLCASSLVQRGSTDTQYFGPGTRLTVL.

V is TRBV6-5 and J is TRBJ2-3, with 7 bases matching TRBD2. V was pared by 2 bases and J by 6 bases, with 2 bases of the junction left unmatched. Germline CDR1 is MNHEY and CDR2 is SVGAGI. The CDR3 spans 13 residues. The CDR3 protein is CASSYKLADTQYF. As DNA, the CDR3 is TGTGCCAGCAGTTACAAACTAGCGGATACGCAGTATTTT.

The gene calls are TRBV7-2 and TRBJ2-3, with 8 bases aligning to TRBD2. Looked up from germline, CDR1 is SGHTA and CDR2 is FQGNSA. Trimming removed 0 bases from V and 4 bases from J; junction bases left unmatched: 6. This CDR3 is 16 amino acids long. The chain's CDR3 is CASSLATGRGADTQYF. DNA for the CDR3: TGTGCCAGCAGCTTAGCAACAGGGCGGGGGGCAGATACGCAGTATTTT. Variable domain in full (rest from reference TRBV7-2 and TRBJ2-3): GAGVSQSPSNKVTEKGKDVELRCDPISGHTALYWYRQSLGQGLEFLIYFQGNSAPDKSGLPSDRFSAERTGGSVSTLTIQRTQQEDSAVYLCASSLATGRGADTQYFGPGTRLTVL.

The chain combines TRBV5-8 with TRBJ1-4, with TRBD1 matching over 7 bases. The CDR3 covers 15 residues. J gave up 4 bases and V 4 bases, and 7 bases lay outside the gene matches. From germline, CDR1 is SGHTS and CDR2 YDEGEE. CDR3 sequence: CASSTGQANNEKLFF. The CDR3 nucleotides are TGTGCCAGCAGCACCGGACAGGCTAATAATGAAAAACTGTTTTTT.